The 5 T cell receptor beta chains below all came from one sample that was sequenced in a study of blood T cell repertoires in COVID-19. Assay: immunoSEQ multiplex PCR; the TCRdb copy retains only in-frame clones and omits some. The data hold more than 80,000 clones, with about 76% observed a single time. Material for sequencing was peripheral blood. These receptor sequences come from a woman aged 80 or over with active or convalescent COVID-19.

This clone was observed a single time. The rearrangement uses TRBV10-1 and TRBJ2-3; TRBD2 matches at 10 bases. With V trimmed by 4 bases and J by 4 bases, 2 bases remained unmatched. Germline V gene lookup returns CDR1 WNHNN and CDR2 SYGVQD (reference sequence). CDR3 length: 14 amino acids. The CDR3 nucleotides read TGCGCCAGCAGTGCGGGACTAGCGTCAGATACGCAGTATTTT. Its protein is CASSAGLASDTQYF.

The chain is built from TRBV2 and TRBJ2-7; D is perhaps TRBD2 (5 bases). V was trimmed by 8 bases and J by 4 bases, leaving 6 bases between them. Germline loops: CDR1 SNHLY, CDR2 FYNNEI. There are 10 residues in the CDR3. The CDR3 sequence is CASQRYEQYF. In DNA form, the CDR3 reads TGTGCCAGCCAGCGGTACGAGCAGTACTTC.

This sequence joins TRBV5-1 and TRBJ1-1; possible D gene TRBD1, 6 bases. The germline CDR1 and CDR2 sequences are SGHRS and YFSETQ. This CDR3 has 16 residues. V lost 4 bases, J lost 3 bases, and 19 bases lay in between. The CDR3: CASSLGHLDLDTEAFF. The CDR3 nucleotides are TGCGCCAGCAGCCTGGGACACCTGGACTTGGACACTGAAGCTTTCTTT.

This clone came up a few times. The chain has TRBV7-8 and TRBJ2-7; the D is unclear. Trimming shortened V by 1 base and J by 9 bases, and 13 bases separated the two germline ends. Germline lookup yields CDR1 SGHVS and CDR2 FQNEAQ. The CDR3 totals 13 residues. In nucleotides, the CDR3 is TGTGCCAGCAGCTTAGTTCGAGAGTCGGGGCAGTACTTC. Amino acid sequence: CASSLVRESGQYF.

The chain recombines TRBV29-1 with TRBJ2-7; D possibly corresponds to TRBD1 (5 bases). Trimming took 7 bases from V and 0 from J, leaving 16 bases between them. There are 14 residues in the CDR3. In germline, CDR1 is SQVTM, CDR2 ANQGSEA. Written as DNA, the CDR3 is TGCAGCGCCCGCCAGGGCCAAAGCTCCTACGAGCAGTACTTC. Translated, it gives CSARQGQSSYEQYF.